The T cell receptor (beta chain) under discussion was sequenced for a study of T-cell memory formation after mild COVID-19. About the research overall: Each donor largely had its own TCR clusters.

This clonotype was seen a few times. Each CDR3 protein gets one entry after TCRdb re-called the 5' RACE reads with MiXCR. The sample holds 300,000 to 400,000 distinct CDR3 sequences; more than 15% are singletons and the top ten take 20% to 25%. The CDR3 runs 17 residues. Looked up from germline, CDR1 is LGHNA and CDR2 is YSLEER. Trimming removed 0 bases at V and 0 bases at J, with 12 bases between. Input material: PBMCs or a T cell subset sorted from them (not recorded which). This sequence joins TRBV4-3 and TRBJ2-1; the D gene is possibly TRBD2 (6 bases). The receptor was derived from a man aged 18 to 29 who had mild COVID-19 (a few samples of this study predate the infection). Cell type and time point are not known. CDR3 residues: CASSQDSRGASYNEQFF. DNA for the CDR3: TGCGCCAGCAGCCAAGATTCGCGCGGGGCCTCCTACAATGAGCAGTTCTTC.